Below are 8 T cell receptor beta chains sequenced from a single sample in a study of blood T cell repertoires in COVID-19 (dated by TCRdb to 2020 to 2021). The receptor library was made with the immunoSEQ multiplex PCR assay. The clones in this table, taken by TCRdb from immuneACCESS, are in-frame only. Not every clone is retained; where verified, under half of the shortfall comes from an unresolved V gene, and the cause of the rest is unknown. This sample holds around 130,000 clones; around 77% were observed only once. In total, the top ten clones hold roughly 10% of the sample. Input material: peripheral blood. Receptors originate from a human donor in a cohort sampled during active COVID-19.

This chain connects TRBV7-9 to TRBJ2-7; D is unclear. CDR1 is SEHNR and CDR2 is FQNEAQ in the germline V gene (reference sequence). CDR3 length: 12 residues. Trimming stripped 5 bases from V and 3 bases from J, with 8 bases between. CDR3 region: CASSPPSYEQYF. In nucleotides, the CDR3 is TGTGCCAGCAGCCCCCCTAGCTACGAGCAGTACTTC.

This chain links TRBV19 with TRBJ2-2, with D possibly TRBD1 on 6 matching bases. The CDR3 spans 17 residues. V lost 10 bases to trimming and J lost 3 bases, with 24 bases between them. Per the germline V gene, CDR1 is LNHDA and CDR2 is SQIVND (reference sequence). The CDR3 here is CATSPGVIVGHTGELFF. The CDR3, as DNA: TGTGCCACCTCTCCAGGGGTTATTGTAGGGCACACCGGGGAGCTGTTTTTT.

The chain combines TRBV19 with TRBJ1-1; 7 nucleotides line up with TRBD1. Germline V gene lookup returns CDR1 LNHDA and CDR2 SQIVND (reference sequence). The V gene end was trimmed by 5 bases and the J gene end by 0 bases; junction bases not matched to a gene: 15. The CDR3 totals 18 residues. CDR3: CASSLYPGQWKLNTEAFF. Written as DNA, the CDR3 is TGTGCCAGTAGTCTCTACCCGGGACAGTGGAAGTTGAACACTGAAGCTTTCTTT.

The V call is TRBV27, the J call TRBJ1-5; tentative D call: TRBD1 (6 bases). CDR3 length: 16 residues. Germline CDR1 reads MNHEY; CDR2 reads SMNVEV (reference sequence). V lost 5 bases and J lost 7, with 21 bases in between. CDR3 nucleotides: TGTGCCAGCAGTCTCACCTTCACAGGGTATGGACAGCCCCAGCATTTT. It codes for CASSLTFTGYGQPQHF.

The table lists this clone with a few counts. The chain couples TRBV7-9 to TRBJ2-1, with 11 bases matching TRBD1. CDR1 and CDR2 from the germline V gene are SEHNR and FQNEAQ (reference sequence). The V gene end was trimmed by 5 bases and the J gene end by 8 bases; junction bases not matched to a gene: 8. CDR3 length equals 15 residues. CDR3 coding DNA: TGTGCCAGCAGCCCAGGACAGGGGGCGTTCCATGAGCAGTTCTTC. Its translation: CASSPGQGAFHEQFF. Supplemented by reference TRBV7-9 and TRBJ2-1, the full variable domain reads DTGVSQNPRHKITKRGQNVTFRCDPISEHNRLYWYRQTLGQGPEFLTYFQNEAQLEKSRLLSDRFSAERPKGSFSTLEIQRTEQGDSAMYLCASSPGQGAFHEQFFGPGTRLTVL.

The rearrangement links TRBV5-5 to TRBJ1-3, with no clear D. The CDR3 is made up of 15 amino acids. Trimming took 0 bases from V and 0 from J, leaving 7 bases between them. The germline V gene encodes CDR1 SGHKS and CDR2 YYEKEE (reference sequence). The CDR3, as DNA: TGTGCCAGCAGCTTGGATCCTAGCTCTGGAAACACCATATATTTT. Encoded protein: CASSLDPSSGNTIYF.

This clone has only a few counts. The chain combines TRBV7-2 with TRBJ1-3; possible D gene TRBD1, 6 bases. V lost 1 base to trimming and J lost 0 bases, with 13 bases between them. Germline assignment: CDR1 SGHTA and CDR2 FQGNSA. CDR3 length equals 17 residues. CDR3 DNA sequence: TGTGCCAGCAGCTTAGGTGGGGCAGGGGTCTCTGGAAACACCATATATTTT. It translates to CASSLGGAGVSGNTIYF.

The J gene is TRBJ2-3, the V gene TRBV24-1; 7 nucleotides match TRBD1. Trimming at V came to 4 bases and at J to 2 bases, leaving 8 bases not matched to a gene. This CDR3 comprises 16 residues. Looked up from germline, CDR1 is KGHDR and CDR2 is SFDVKD. CDR3 nucleotides: TGTGCCACCAGTGACTCTAGGACAGGCCCCACAGATACGCAGTATTTT. As protein: CATSDSRTGPTDTQYF.